This T cell receptor beta chain appears in the sequencing data of a study of T cell responses to AZD1222 COVID-19 vaccine. Whole-study results and caveats: Baseline testing showed seropositivity in only a handful of AZD1222 recipients.

This CDR3 has 14 residues. Germline V gene lookup returns CDR1 MDHEN and CDR2 SYDVKM. J gave up 5 bases and V 5 bases, and 5 bases lay outside the gene matches. Libraries were prepared by immunoSEQ multiplex PCR; TCRdb keeps only in-frame clonotypes and omits some of them. The profile shows approximately 100,000 clones, roughly nine tenths of them singletons. A word on this clone: Its target is not known.

The chain carries TRBV28 and TRBJ1-4; 7 bases map to TRBD1. This TCR came from an adult in good health. The sequenced sample was peripheral blood, obtained on day 0 of AZD1222 vaccination. CDR3 sequence reads: CASSHQGGNEKLFF. Written as DNA, the CDR3 is TGTGCCAGCAGTCACCAGGGGGGAAATGAAAAACTGTTTTTT. The complete variable domain, with remaining parts taken from reference TRBV28 and TRBJ1-4, reads DVKVTQSSRYLVKRTGEKVFLECVQDMDHENMFWYRQDPGLGLRLIYFSYDVKMKEKGDIPEGYSVSREKKERFSLILESASTNQTSMYLCASSHQGGNEKLFFGSGTQLSVL.